The next 16 T cell receptor beta chains were all read from a single sample in a study of blood T cell repertoires in COVID-19 (dated by TCRdb to the early 2020s). Libraries came from the immunoSEQ multiplex PCR assay. In its TCRdb copy, this immuneACCESS table keeps in-frame sequences only and misses some clones. Where compared with another copy, unresolved V genes explain less than half of these, and the others have no known cause. The sample table shows under 75,000 clones, and 88% are seen once. Together, the top ten hold less than 20% of the sample. What was sequenced was peripheral blood. Source of these receptors: a woman aged 80 or older with active COVID-19.

The chain carries TRBV30 and TRBJ1-2; 7 nucleotides agree with TRBD1. The CDR3 consists of 15 residues. J was trimmed by 4 bases and V by 0 bases; bases with no gene match: 8. Germline loops: CDR1 GTSNPN, CDR2 SVGIG (reference sequence). CDR3 DNA sequence: TGTGCCTGGAGTGTACGTAGGACAGGCGGCTATGGCTACACCTTC. Amino acid sequence: CAWSVRRTGGYGYTF. The full variable domain, in which reference TRBV30 and TRBJ1-2 provide the parts outside the CDR3, is SQTIHQWPATLVQPVGSPLSLECTVEGTSNPNLYWYRQAAGRGLQLLFYSVGIGQISSEVPQNLSASRPQDRQFILSSKKLLLSDSGFYLCAWSVRRTGGYGYTFGSGTRLTVV.

The J gene is TRBJ2-5, the V gene TRBV7-2, with 8 bases fitting TRBD2. V was pared by 2 bases and J by 5 bases, with 16 bases of the junction left unmatched. The CDR3 spans 18 residues. Germline V CDR1 and CDR2: SGHTA, FQGNSA. DNA of the CDR3: TGTGCCAGCAGCTTACTAATAGCGGGGCCCCGGGGGACGGAGACCCAGTACTTC. The encoded protein is CASSLLIAGPRGTETQYF.

The genes are TRBV5-6 and TRBJ2-7; the D gene is possibly TRBD2 (6 bases). The CDR3 spans 14 residues. Trimming shortened V by 0 bases and J by 5 bases, and 12 bases separated the two germline ends. Germline CDR1 and CDR2: SGHDT and YYEEEE. CDR3 sequence reads: CASSLARGYHEQYF. The CDR3, as DNA: TGTGCCAGCAGCTTGGCGCGGGGCTACCACGAGCAGTACTTC.

The CDR3 bases are TGTGCCACCTCTGGACACCCCAGGGGACTAGCGGGGGGCCGAGTAGTGGGTGAGCAGTTCTTC. Translating it yields CATSGHPRGLAGGRVVGEQFF. The rearrangement links TRBV19 to TRBJ2-1, with 15 bases lining up with TRBD2. CDR3 length equals 21 residues. Germline CDR1 LNHDA, CDR2 SQIVND (reference sequence). V was pared by 10 bases and J by 9 bases, with 28 bases of the junction left unmatched.

The CDR3 protein is CASSSGGAIDTQYF. The CDR3 nucleotides read TGTGCCAGCAGCTCCGGGGGGGCCATAGATACGCAGTATTTT. The chain uses TRBV7-2 and TRBJ2-3; 8 bases line up with TRBD2. The V and J ends lost 4 bases and 5 bases, in that order; junction bases with no gene match: 5. The CDR3 spans 14 residues. Germline CDR1 SGHTA, CDR2 FQGNSA.

The chain has TRBV7-2 and TRBJ2-3, with D hard to call. This CDR3 region has 13 residues. Trimming took 5 bases from V and 2 from J, leaving 8 bases between them. The germline V gene encodes CDR1 SGHTA and CDR2 FQGNSA. The CDR3 protein is CASSVQNTDTQYF. The CDR3 bases are TGTGCCAGCAGCGTTCAAAACACAGATACGCAGTATTTT.

The chain combines TRBV5-1 with TRBJ2-1; 10 bases match TRBD2. Trimming took 4 bases from V and 7 from J; bases not matched to a gene: 14. Germline V gives CDR1 SGHRS, CDR2 YFSETQ. The CDR3 has 17 residues. CDR3 region: CASSPRSGTSGANEQFF. The DNA for the CDR3 is TGCGCCAGCAGCCCTCGTTCGGGTACTAGCGGGGCGAATGAGCAGTTCTTC.

The CDR3 reads CASSFGLGLAGGRRETQYF. Written as DNA, the CDR3 is TGTGCCAGCAGCTTTGGTTTGGGACTAGCGGGGGGCCGGAGGGAGACCCAGTACTTC. The gene calls are TRBV13 and TRBJ2-5, with 15 bases lining up with TRBD2. CDR3 size: 19 residues. The germline V gene encodes CDR1 PRHDT and CDR2 FYEKMQ (reference sequence). Losses at the gene ends were 3 bases for V and 5 bases for J; bases not matched to a gene: 13.

This chain connects TRBV7-3 to TRBJ2-3; 9 nucleotides agree with TRBD2. The CDR3 consists of 15 residues. J gave up 2 bases and V 5 bases, and 5 bases lay outside the gene matches. Germline assignment: CDR1 SGHTA and CDR2 FQGTGA. CDR3 nucleotides: TGTGCCAGCAGCCCCCGCGGGAGGGACACAGATACGCAGTATTTT. The encoded protein is CASSPRGRDTDTQYF.

The V and J genes are TRBV7-9 and TRBJ2-1; 9 bases agree with TRBD2. V trimming: 4 bases; J trimming: 3 bases; junction bases outside the gene matches: 10. CDR3 length: 17 residues. The germline V gene has CDR1 SEHNR and CDR2 FQNEAQ (reference sequence). The CDR3 sequence is CASSSGLQRGVYNEQFF. CDR3 DNA: TGTGCCAGCAGCTCGGGGTTACAGCGGGGGGTCTACAATGAGCAGTTCTTC.

V and J are TRBV7-2 and TRBJ2-5; 12 bases are a match to TRBD2. The CDR3 has 15 residues. Germline V CDR1 and CDR2: SGHTA, FQGNSA. The V gene end was trimmed by 1 base and the J gene end by 5 bases; junction bases not matched to a gene: 2. CDR3 nucleotide sequence: TGTGCCAGCAGCTTAGGACTAGCGGGGGTGGAGACCCAGTACTTC. This encodes CASSLGLAGVETQYF.

V is TRBV27 and J is TRBJ2-7; 12 nucleotides match TRBD2. The CDR3 has 15 residues. V trimming: 6 bases; J trimming: 2 bases; junction bases outside the gene matches: 5. Per germline, CDR1 MNHEY and CDR2 SMNVEV (reference sequence). The CDR3 is CASRVLAGGTYEQYF. DNA of the CDR3: TGTGCCAGCAGGGTACTAGCGGGGGGAACCTACGAGCAGTACTTC.

V usage is TRBV11-3 and J usage is TRBJ2-1; 10 bases align to TRBD2. J gave up 4 bases and V 5 bases, and 8 bases lay outside the gene matches. Looked up from germline, CDR1 is SGHNT and CDR2 is YENEEA. This CDR3 has 16 amino acids. CDR3 residues: CASSPASGGTYNEQFF. The CDR3 nucleotides are TGTGCCAGCAGCCCAGCTAGCGGGGGAACATACAATGAGCAGTTCTTC.

This chain joins TRBV28 and TRBJ1-6; the D gene is possibly TRBD1 (5 bases). V lost 5 bases and J 3 bases, leaving 11 bases between the germline ends. The CDR3 consists of 15 residues. The V gene's germline CDR1 is MDHEN and CDR2 SYDVKM. CDR3 region: CASSRDGGYNSPLHF. CDR3 DNA: TGTGCCAGCAGTCGGGACGGGGGCTATAATTCACCCCTCCACTTT.

In its sample, this clone was seen once. The V and J genes are TRBV9 and TRBJ2-3; no clear D. CDR1 and CDR2 from the germline V gene are SGDLS and YYNGEE. Trimming removed 2 bases from V and 2 bases from J, with 12 bases in between. The CDR3 has 15 residues. This chain's CDR3 is CASSVGVVDTDTQYF. CDR3 bases: TGTGCCAGCAGCGTCGGAGTAGTGGACACAGATACGCAGTATTTT.

The rearrangement joins TRBV13 to TRBJ2-3; a possible D gene is TRBD1 (6 bases). CDR1 is PRHDT and CDR2 is FYEKMQ in the germline V gene (reference sequence). V shed 1 base and J shed 13 bases, with 12 bases lying between them. The CDR3 is 12 amino acids. The CDR3, as DNA: TGTGCCAGCAGCTTAGAGGGCAGGGGCAAGTATTTT. This encodes CASSLEGRGKYF. The complete variable domain, with remaining parts taken from reference TRBV13 and TRBJ2-3, reads AAGVIQSPRHLIKEKRETATLKCYPIPRHDTVYWYQQGPGQDPQFLISFYEKMQSDKGSIPDRFSAQQFSDYHSELNMSSLELGDSALYFCASSLEGRGKYFGPGTRLTVL.